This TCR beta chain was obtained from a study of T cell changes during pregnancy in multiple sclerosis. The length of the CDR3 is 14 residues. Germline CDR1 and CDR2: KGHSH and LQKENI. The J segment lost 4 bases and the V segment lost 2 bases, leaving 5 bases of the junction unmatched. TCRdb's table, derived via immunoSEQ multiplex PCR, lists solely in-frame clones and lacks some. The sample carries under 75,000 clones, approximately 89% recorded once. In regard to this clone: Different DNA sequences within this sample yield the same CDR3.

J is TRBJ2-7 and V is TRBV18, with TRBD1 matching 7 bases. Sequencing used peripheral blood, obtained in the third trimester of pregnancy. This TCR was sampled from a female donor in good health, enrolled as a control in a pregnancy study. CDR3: CASSPGTDPYEQYF. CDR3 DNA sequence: TGTGCCAGCTCACCAGGGACAGATCCTTACGAGCAGTACTTC.